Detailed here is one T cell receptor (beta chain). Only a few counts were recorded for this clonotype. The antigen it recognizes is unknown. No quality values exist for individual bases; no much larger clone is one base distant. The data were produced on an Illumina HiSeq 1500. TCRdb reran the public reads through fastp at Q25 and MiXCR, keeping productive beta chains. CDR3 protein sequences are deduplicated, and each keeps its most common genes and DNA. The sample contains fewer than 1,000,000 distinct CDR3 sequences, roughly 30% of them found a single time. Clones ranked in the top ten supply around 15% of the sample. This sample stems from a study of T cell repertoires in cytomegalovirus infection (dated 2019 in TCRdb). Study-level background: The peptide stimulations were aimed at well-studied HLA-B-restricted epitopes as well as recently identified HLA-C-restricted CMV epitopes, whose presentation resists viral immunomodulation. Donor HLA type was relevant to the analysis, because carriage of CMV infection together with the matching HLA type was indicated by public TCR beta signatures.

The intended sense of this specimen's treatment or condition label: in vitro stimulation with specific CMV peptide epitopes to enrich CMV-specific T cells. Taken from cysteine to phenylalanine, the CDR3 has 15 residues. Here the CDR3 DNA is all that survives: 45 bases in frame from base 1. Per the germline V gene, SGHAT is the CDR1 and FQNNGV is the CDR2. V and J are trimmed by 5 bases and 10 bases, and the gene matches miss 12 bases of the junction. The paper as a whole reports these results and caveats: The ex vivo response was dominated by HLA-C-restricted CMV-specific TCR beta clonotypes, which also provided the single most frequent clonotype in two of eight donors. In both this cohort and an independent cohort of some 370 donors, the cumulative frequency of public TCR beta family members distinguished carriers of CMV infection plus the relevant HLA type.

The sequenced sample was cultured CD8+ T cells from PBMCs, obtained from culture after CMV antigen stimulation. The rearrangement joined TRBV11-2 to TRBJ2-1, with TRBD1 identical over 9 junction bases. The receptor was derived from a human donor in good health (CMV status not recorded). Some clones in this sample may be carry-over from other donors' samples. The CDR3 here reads CASSPRDRVIGEQFF. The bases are TGTGCCAGCAGCCCCCGGGACAGGGTGATTGGGGAGCAGTTCTTC.